Below, 17 T cell receptor beta chains from the same sample are listed, as sequenced in a study of T cell repertoires in cytomegalovirus infection. A single record per CDR3 protein comes from TCRdb applying MiXCR to the reads. The sample has 500,000 or so distinct CDR3 sequences; approximately 15% are singletons. The sample taken for sequencing was CD8+ T cells from PBMCs. These receptor sequences come from a human donor in good health (CMV status not recorded). Some clones in this sample may be carry-over from other donors' samples.

This clonotype was observed a handful of times. The rearrangement links TRBV27 to TRBJ1-2; possibly TRBD1 for D (5 bases). The CDR3 is made up of 14 amino acids. Germline CDR1 reads MNHEY; CDR2 reads SMNVEV (reference sequence). The V end was cut by 0 bases, the J end by 7 bases, with 12 bases between. The CDR3 loop reads CASSLSAGFFGYTF. The CDR3 region has the DNA TGTGCCAGCAGTTTATCCGCAGGGTTCTTTGGCTACACCTTC.

This clonotype was seen repeatedly, ten times or more. This chain links TRBV11-1 with TRBJ2-7; maybe TRBD2 (5 bases). The germline CDR1 and CDR2 sequences are SGHAT and FQDESV (reference sequence). The CDR3 consists of 13 residues. Trimming removed 3 bases from V and 3 bases from J, with 9 bases in between. CDR3 coding DNA: TGTGCCAGCAGCTTCGCGGGTGTCTACGAGCAGTACTTC. Translated: CASSFAGVYEQYF.

This clonotype came up many times. This chain joins TRBV7-9 and TRBJ1-2; D is ambiguous. V lost 5 bases and J 0 bases, leaving 13 bases between the germline ends. The CDR3 loop spans 15 amino acids. Germline V gene sequence: CDR1 SEHNR, CDR2 FQNEAQ (reference sequence). The DNA for the CDR3 is TGTGCCAGCAGCCCATCCTTGACCCCTAACTATGGCTACACCTTC. This encodes CASSPSLTPNYGYTF.

The chain links TRBV27 to TRBJ2-3; tentatively, D is TRBD1 (5 bases). The V end was cut by 1 base, the J end by 1 base, with 12 bases between. Germline loops: CDR1 MNHEY, CDR2 SMNVEV (reference sequence). This CDR3 contains 16 residues. The CDR3 bases are TGTGCCAGCAGTTTATTAGGGGTATTTGGCACAGATACGCAGTATTTT. This translates into CASSLLGVFGTDTQYF.

This clonotype showed up many times. V usage is TRBV5-1 and J usage is TRBJ2-1; D is undetermined. V lost 1 base, J lost 7 bases, and 9 bases lay in between. The germline V gene has CDR1 SGHRS and CDR2 YFSETQ. The CDR3 runs 13 residues. This CDR3 is CASSLPSSNEQFF. DNA of the CDR3: TGCGCCAGCAGCTTGCCCTCATCGAATGAGCAGTTCTTC.

The CDR3 spells CASSQDQPGGIHGYTF. The DNA for the CDR3 is TGTGCCAGCAGCCAAGATCAGCCGGGGGGGATCCATGGCTACACCTTC. The chain employs TRBV4-2 and TRBJ1-2; tentative D call: TRBD1 (5 bases). Between the trimmed V and J ends, which lost 0 bases and 6 bases, there was a span of 17 bases. This CDR3 has 16 residues. The germline gives CDR1 LGHNA, CDR2 YNFKEQ.

Details on this clonotype: One junction end does not reproduce the germline sequence, and a read error may be involved. This rearrangement joins TRBV12-3 or TRBV12-4 to TRBJ1-2; a possible D gene is TRBD1 (5 bases). The CDR3 runs to 12 residues. CDR3 bases: TGTGCCAGCAGTGGGGGTTATGTAGGGCTGATCTTC. Translating gives CASSGGYVGLIF.

This clonotype was seen at least ten times. This chain uses TRBV27 with TRBJ2-7; tentative D call: TRBD2 (6 bases). Germline V gives CDR1 MNHEY, CDR2 SMNVEV (reference sequence). V lost 5 bases, J lost 0 bases, and 14 bases lay in between. This CDR3 comprises 15 residues. CDR3 in amino acids: CASSPLRLGSYEQYF. The CDR3 nucleotides are TGTGCCAGCAGTCCCCTGCGACTAGGCTCCTACGAGCAGTACTTC.

This clonotype showed up many times. The chain carries TRBV12-3 or TRBV12-4 and TRBJ2-3, with D unclear. The CDR3 runs to 15 residues. V lost 3 bases and J lost 0, with 10 bases in between. The CDR3 loop reads CASSFFPDSTDTQYF. CDR3 DNA: TGTGCCAGCAGTTTTTTCCCCGACAGCACAGATACGCAGTATTTT.

This clonotype has at least ten counts. The chain employs TRBV6-1 and TRBJ1-5; no clear D. This CDR3 has 15 amino acids. In germline, CDR1 is MNHNS, CDR2 SASEGT. Trimming removed 4 bases from V and 0 bases from J, with 10 bases in between. The CDR3 region is CASSGTAYSNQPQHF. The CDR3 region has the DNA TGTGCCAGCAGTGGGACGGCATATAGCAATCAGCCCCAGCATTTT.

CDR3 in amino acids: CASSVASEGNEQYF. The DNA for the CDR3 is TGTGCCAGCAGCGTAGCTTCCGAGGGGAACGAGCAGTACTTC. The chain has TRBV9 and TRBJ2-7; D may be TRBD1 or TRBD2 (5 bases each). CDR1 and CDR2 (germline): SGDLS, YYNGEE. Trimming stripped 0 bases from V and 5 bases from J, with 12 bases between. The CDR3 is 14 residues long.

This clonotype was observed at least ten times. The chain has TRBV11-2 and TRBJ1-5; a weak D match, TRBD1 (6 bases). Germline V CDR1 and CDR2: SGHAT, FQNNGV. This CDR3 comprises 15 residues. V lost 2 bases to trimming and J lost 1 base, with 9 bases between them. CDR3 loop: CASSLKGDSNQPQHF. CDR3 DNA sequence: TGTGCCAGCAGCTTAAAGGGGGACAGCAATCAGCCCCAGCATTTT.

The V call is TRBV2, the J call TRBJ1-4; possible D gene TRBD1, 6 bases. Trimming left V 2 bases short and J 0 bases short, with 10 bases between. CDR3 size: 16 residues. Per the germline V gene, CDR1 is SNHLY and CDR2 is FYNNEI. CDR3 loop: CASSERGRTTNEKLFF. CDR3 bases: TGTGCCAGCAGTGAACGGGGGCGGACAACTAATGAAAAACTGTTTTTT.

There are many counts of this clonotype. This chain joins TRBV6-1 and TRBJ2-5; TRBD1 matches at 11 bases. V lost 10 bases to trimming and J lost 1 base; unmatched junction nucleotides: 5. Germline assignment: CDR1 MNHNS and CDR2 SASEGT. The CDR3 runs 14 residues. The CDR3 spells CATTGTGGQETQYF. CDR3 nucleotide sequence: TGTGCCACAACCGGGACAGGGGGCCAAGAGACCCAGTACTTC.

V gene TRBV4-1 combines with J gene TRBJ1-1, with D maybe TRBD1 (6 bases). The CDR3 has 15 residues. The V gene lost 1 base and the J gene lost 5 bases, with 14 bases spanning the gap. Looked up from germline, CDR1 is MGHRA and CDR2 is YSYEKL. For the CDR3, the DNA is TGCGCCAGCAGCCAAGGGACAGTTAGGGGGACTGAAGCTTTCTTT. Its translation is CASSQGTVRGTEAFF.

In its sample, this clonotype was seen many times. V gene TRBV7-6 combines with J gene TRBJ2-3; D is undetermined. The CDR3 has 15 amino acids. Trimming took off 5 bases at V and 2 bases at J, with 14 bases between the two ends. Per the germline V gene, CDR1 is SGHVS and CDR2 is FNYEAQ. The CDR3 sequence is CASSPAITHTDTQYF. The CDR3 DNA reads as TGTGCCAGCAGCCCTGCCATCACCCACACAGATACGCAGTATTTT.

V gene TRBV5-6 combines with J gene TRBJ2-1, with TRBD2 matching 8 bases. Trimming removed 0 bases from V and 4 bases from J; junction bases left unmatched: 9. Germline V lookup: CDR1 SGHDT, CDR2 YYEEEE. CDR3 size: 17 residues. CDR3 DNA sequence: TGTGCCAGCAGCTTGGGCTTCGCGGGGGGTCTATACAATGAGCAGTTCTTC. The encoded protein is CASSLGFAGGLYNEQFF.